These T cell receptor beta chains were read from a single sample in a study of T-cell reconstitution after alpha-beta-depleted transplantation in children. TCRdb ran MiXCR on the PCR reads and lists one entry per CDR3 protein. The sample has a few hundred thousand distinct CDR3 sequences; 27% are singletons. Sequencing used PBMCs, obtained before TCRalphabeta/CD19-depleted stem cell transplant. These receptors all stem from a boy less than two years old with Wiskott-Aldrich syndrome, due to receive a stem cell transplant. CDR3s include the opening cysteine and the closing phenylalanine or tryptophan. Fields, in order: CDR3 length, V gene, J gene, D gene, clone size, CDR3 DNA, CDR3 protein. The D gene is left open where the match is weak. Rows give clone size only sometimes, using once, few, many, or a class for an expanded clone.

13	TRBV10-3	TRBJ2-3	.	.	TGTGCCATCAGCACGACTGACACAGATACGCAGTATTTT	CAISTTDTDTQYF
14	TRBV20-1	TRBJ2-5	.	few	TGCAGTGCTAGAGATCATTGGAGGTTAGAGACCCAGTACTTC	CSARDHWRLETQYF
14	TRBV7-9	TRBJ2-1	.	.	TGTGCCAGCAGCTCGACAGACTCACGCAATGAGCAGTTCTTC	CASSSTDSRNEQFF
18	TRBV12-3/TRBV12-4	TRBJ1-5	.	.	TGTGCCAGCAGTTTATTAGTACAACCAACCCAGATCAATCAGCCCCAGCATTTT	CASSLLVQPTQINQPQHF
12	TRBV28	TRBJ2-7	.	few	TGTGCCAGCTCTCCGTACACCTACGAGCAGTACTTC	CASSPYTYEQYF
11	TRBV6-2/TRBV6-3	TRBJ2-7	.	many	TGTGCCAGCAGTCAGAACTACGAGCAGTACTTC	CASSQNYEQYF
16	TRBV5-1	TRBJ2-3	TRBD1	.	TGCGCCAGCAGCGTTGGTCGGACAGGGTTCACAGATACGCAGTATTTT	CASSVGRTGFTDTQYF
16	TRBV5-1	TRBJ2-5	TRBD1	few	TGCGCCAGCAGCTTTTCCGGGACAGGGGCACAAGAGACCCAGTACTTC	CASSFSGTGAQETQYF
16	TRBV5-1	TRBJ1-4	TRBD1	.	TGCGACAGCAGCTCGGGCAGGGGGCGAGGTAATGAAAAACTGTTTTTT	CDSSSGRGRGNEKLFF
15	TRBV5-1	TRBJ1-2	TRBD1	few	TGCGCCAGCAGGACGTCGCACAGGGGAAACTATGGCTACACCTTC	CASRTSHRGNYGYTF
13	TRBV29-1	TRBJ2-1	TRBD2	few	TGCAGCGCGGGCGTAGCGGGGGCCGGGGAGCAGTTCTTC	CSAGVAGAGEQFF
13	TRBV20-1	TRBJ1-1	.	.	TGCAGTGCTAGAAAGGGGAGGGAAACTGAAGCTTTCTTT	CSARKGRETEAFF
17	TRBV6-1	TRBJ2-2	.	few	TGTGCCAGCAGTCTCGTACGAGCACCGATTAACACCGGGGAGCTGTTTTTT	CASSLVRAPINTGELFF
12	TRBV9	TRBJ2-2	.	few	TGTGCCAGCAGCGTATCGGCCGGGGAGCTGTTTTTT	CASSVSAGELFF
15	TRBV7-2	TRBJ2-1	.	.	TGTGCCAGCAGGGCAGGGGCGCTCTCCTACAATGAGCAGTTCTTC	CASRAGALSYNEQFF
18	TRBV6-4	TRBJ2-7	TRBD1	.	TGTGCCAGCAGTAGGGGAGGGGGGACAGGGGCTTTTATCTACGAGCAGTACTTC	CASSRGGGTGAFIYEQYF
15	TRBV6-1	TRBJ2-5	TRBD2	.	TGTGCCAGCAGTGTATGGGCGGGAGTTGTAGAGACCCAGTACTTC	CASSVWAGVVETQYF
15	TRBV5-1	TRBJ2-1	TRBD2	.	TGCGCCAGCAGCTTGGCCGCGGGGGAGGGCAATGAGCAGTTCTTC	CASSLAAGEGNEQFF
14	TRBV6-2/TRBV6-3	TRBJ2-7	.	few	TGTGCCAGCAGGGACTTCATGACTTCTTACGAGCAGTACTTC	CASRDFMTSYEQYF
14	TRBV28	TRBJ1-5	.	.	TGTGCCAGCAGACCCGACAGGCCCAATCAGCCCCAGCATTTT	CASRPDRPNQPQHF
14	TRBV12-3/TRBV12-4	TRBJ1-2	.	.	TGTGCCAGCAGTTTAAGGCAGGGGAACTATGGCTACACCTTC	CASSLRQGNYGYTF
19	TRBV20-1	TRBJ2-3	TRBD2	.	TGCAGTGCTAGCGACCGTGGACTAGCGGGAGATGGTGGCACAGATACGCAGTATTTT	CSASDRGLAGDGGTDTQYF
17	TRBV12-3/TRBV12-4	TRBJ2-6	TRBD2	.	TGTGCCAGCAGAAGACTAGCGGGAGTTTCGGGGGCCAACGTCCTGACTTTC	CASRRLAGVSGANVLTF
19	TRBV15	TRBJ1-4	.	.	TGTGCCACCAGCAGGATTCGGACTAACGGAAGATATGCTAATGAAAAACTGTTTTTT	CATSRIRTNGRYANEKLFF
14	TRBV5-1	TRBJ1-1	.	few	TGCGCCAGCAGCTTGGGGACCATGAACACTGAAGCTTTCTTT	CASSLGTMNTEAFF
16	TRBV20-1	TRBJ2-1	TRBD2	.	TGCAGTGCTAGAGATCGAGCGGGAGTGATTCATAGTGAGCAGTTCTTC	CSARDRAGVIHSEQFF
10	TRBV10-3	TRBJ2-1	.	.	TGTGCCATGGGGCGGGATGAGCAGTTCTTC	CAMGRDEQFF
16	TRBV10-3	TRBJ2-7	TRBD2	.	TGTGCCATCAGCTCTACTGGACTAGCGGGAGGATACGAGCAGTACTTC	CAISSTGLAGGYEQYF
12	TRBV28	TRBJ2-5	.	.	TGTGCCAGCAGTTTTCAGGAAGGGGCATTAGACTTC	CASSFQEGALDF
13	TRBV20-1	TRBJ2-5	.	.	TGCAGTGCTTGCGGAAGCGCCCAAGAGACCCAGTACTTC	CSACGSAQETQYF
19	TRBV11-2	TRBJ2-1	TRBD2	few	TGTGCCAGCAGCTTAGTAGGATGGTTGGTAGCGGGAAGGTCTGGTGAGCAGTTCTTC	CASSLVGWLVAGRSGEQFF
16	TRBV5-1	TRBJ2-5	TRBD2	.	TGCGCCAGCAGCTTGGGAGGCGCTAGCGGGAGTGAGACCCAGTACTTC	CASSLGGASGSETQYF
16	TRBV24-1	TRBJ2-3	TRBD2	.	TGTGCCACCAGTGACCCGACTAGCGGGAACACAGATACGCAGTATTTT	CATSDPTSGNTDTQYF
14	TRBV5-4	TRBJ2-5	.	.	TGTGCCAGCAGCTTGGGACTCTTCCAAGAGACCCAGTACTTC	CASSLGLFQETQYF